Listed here are 9 T cell receptor beta chains from one sample, sequenced in a study of blood T cell repertoires in COVID-19. Method: immunoSEQ multiplex PCR; TCRdb's copy keeps in-frame clones and lacks some. There are 410,000 or so clones in the sample; 89% occur only once, and around 1.5% lies in the top ten. Sequencing was done on a sample of peripheral blood. These receptors originate from a woman between 35 and 50 years old with COVID-19, enrolled during active disease.

The chain is built from TRBV18 and TRBJ2-1; TRBD1 agrees at 7 bases. The CDR3 sequence is 17 residues long. Germline CDR1 and CDR2: KGHSH and LQKENI. J gave up 0 bases and V 3 bases, and 8 bases lay outside the gene matches. As DNA, the CDR3 is TGTGCCAGCTCACCTCGGACAGGTGAGGGCTCCTACAATGAGCAGTTCTTC. Protein: CASSPRTGEGSYNEQFF.

This clone was observed a handful of times. This chain uses TRBV7-2 with TRBJ2-2; a weak D match, TRBD2 (6 bases). Looked up from germline, CDR1 is SGHTA and CDR2 is FQGNSA. V was trimmed by 0 bases and J by 3 bases, leaving 8 bases between them. CDR3 length: 15 amino acids. The CDR3 sequence: CASSLARRDTGELFF. The CDR3 DNA follows: TGTGCCAGCAGCTTAGCGAGGAGGGACACCGGGGAGCTGTTTTTT.

The gene calls are TRBV25-1 and TRBJ2-2; tentatively, D is TRBD1 (7 bases). The CDR3 contains 14 residues. Per the germline V gene, CDR1 is MGHDK and CDR2 is SYGVNS. The CDR3 reads CAATQGRYTGELFF. The CDR3 nucleotides are TGTGCAGCTACACAGGGGAGGTACACCGGGGAGCTGTTTTTT. Combining the CDR3 with reference TRBV25-1 and TRBJ2-2 gives the whole variable domain EADIYQTPRYLVIGTGKKITLECSQTMGHDKMYWYQQDPGMELHLIHYSYGVNSTEKGDLSSESTVSRIRTEHFPLTLESARPSHTSQYLCAATQGRYTGELFFGEGSRLTVL.

This clone was counted many times. This chain connects TRBV2 to TRBJ1-1; D is uncertain. The CDR3 totals 13 residues. Trimming took off 5 bases at V and 1 base at J, with 8 bases between the two ends. From germline, CDR1 is SNHLY and CDR2 FYNNEI. CDR3 region: CASSITENTEAFF. Here the CDR3 DNA reads TGTGCCAGCAGTATAACAGAGAACACTGAAGCTTTCTTT.

As concerns this clone: A read error is possible here, since a much larger clone lies one base away. This rearrangement joins TRBV14 to TRBJ1-1; no clear D gene. Deletions cut 0 bases from V and 1 base from J, with 3 bases between. The CDR3 loop spans 13 amino acids. Germline V gene data show CDR1 as SGHDN and CDR2 as FVKESK. The DNA of the CDR3 is TGTGCCAGCAGCCAAGATCGGAACACTGAAGCTTTCTTT. It encodes CASSQDRNTEAFF.

This chain connects TRBV5-1 to TRBJ2-7; 8 bases agree with TRBD1. V dropped 3 bases and J dropped 1; count of bases not matched to a gene: 12. This CDR3 is 17 amino acids long. The germline V gene has CDR1 SGHRS and CDR2 YFSETQ. The CDR3 protein is CASSSNVLQGGSYEQYF. CDR3 in DNA: TGCGCCAGCAGCTCCAATGTCTTACAGGGGGGATCCTACGAGCAGTACTTC.

The gene calls are TRBV19 and TRBJ1-5; 7 bases line up with TRBD1. V shed 5 bases, J shed 7 bases, and the junction held 8 bases outside the gene matches. The CDR3 runs to 14 residues. Germline loops: CDR1 LNHDA, CDR2 SQIVND (reference sequence). The CDR3 region has the DNA TGTGCCAGTAGTCCACTCCGGACAGGCCAGCCCCAGCATTTT. The encoded protein is CASSPLRTGQPQHF.

This sequence joins TRBV6-6 and TRBJ2-7; D is perhaps TRBD1 (6 bases). V was pared by 0 bases and J by 3 bases, with 9 bases between. This CDR3 is built from 14 residues. Germline values: CDR1 MNHNY, CDR2 SVGAGI (reference sequence). DNA of the CDR3: TGTGCCAGCAGTTACTCCCAGGGGAACTACGAGCAGTACTTC. Translating gives CASSYSQGNYEQYF.

V gene TRBV18 combines with J gene TRBJ2-3; 13 positions agree with TRBD2. Germline lookup yields CDR1 KGHSH and CDR2 LQKENI. Unmatched junction bases numbered 7, after V lost 5 bases and J lost 5 bases. The CDR3 is 16 amino acids. Here the CDR3 reads CASSSGLAGAGDTQYF. CDR3 in DNA: TGTGCCAGCTCATCCGGACTAGCGGGAGCGGGAGATACGCAGTATTTT.